A single T cell receptor beta chain is shown here with its context. The CDR3 is made up of 15 amino acids. Germline V lookup: CDR1 DFQATT, CDR2 SNEGSKA (reference sequence). V lost 2 bases and J lost 0, with 13 bases in between. The sample comes from a study of CD8 T cells in Susac syndrome. The sequenced target, TCR beta, came from blood CD8+ and CD4+ T cells. Negative isolation was applied to CD8+ and CD4+ T cells, and FACS enrichment was applied to TEMRA cells. Reverse transcription of roughly 0.45 to 1 ug RNA was performed with random hexamers. MiXCR, applied by TCRdb to the immunoSEQ multiplex PCR reads, yields one record per CDR3 protein. The sample includes 200,000 to 300,000 distinct CDR3 sequences, 90% to 96% of them seen just once.

The clonotype comes from a human donor with Susac syndrome. The material sequenced was CD4+ T cells from PBMCs. V and J are TRBV20-1 and TRBJ2-5; tentative D call: TRBD2 (6 bases). In nucleotides, the CDR3 is TGCAGTGCTAGACCCTTTGGAGGGAACCAAGAGACCCAGTACTTC. As protein: CSARPFGGNQETQYF.